The 8 T cell receptor beta chains given below trace back to one sample, sequenced in a study of T-cell memory formation after mild COVID-19. TCRdb re-analysed the 5' RACE reads in MiXCR, keeping a single row per CDR3 protein. Here the sample spans under 550,000 distinct CDR3 sequences, roughly 18% being singletons. Sequencing used PBMCs or a T cell subset sorted from them (not recorded which). The origin of the receptors is a man younger than 35 who had mild COVID-19 (a few samples of this study predate the infection). Cell type and time point are not known.

J is TRBJ2-5 and V is TRBV7-3; a weak D match, TRBD2 (5 bases). The CDR3 has 15 amino acids. Looked up from germline, CDR1 is SGHTA and CDR2 is FQGTGA. With 3 bases removed from V and 5 bases from J, the gap between germline ends came to 16 bases. This CDR3 is CASSLTNIIGETQYF. CDR3 sequence (DNA): TGTGCCAGCAGCTTGACTAATATAATCGGGGAGACCCAGTACTTC.

The chain carries TRBV5-5 and TRBJ2-5; D not resolved. Germline CDR1 and CDR2: SGHKS and YYEKEE (reference sequence). With 5 bases removed from V and 3 bases from J, the gap between germline ends came to 11 bases. The CDR3 extends over 13 amino acids. The CDR3 reads CASRVGVEETQYF. CDR3 nucleotides: TGTGCCAGCAGGGTGGGTGTGGAAGAGACCCAGTACTTC.

The V gene is TRBV4-1, the J gene TRBJ1-2; no definite D call. The V end was cut by 1 base, the J end by 7 bases, with 16 bases between. In germline, CDR1 is MGHRA, CDR2 YSYEKL. This CDR3 has 15 amino acids. The CDR3 sequence is CASSQGGSGGSGYTF. The CDR3 DNA is TGCGCCAGCAGCCAAGGAGGAAGTGGTGGTTCTGGCTACACCTTC.

This clonotype showed up just a few times. V usage is TRBV12-3 or TRBV12-4 and J usage is TRBJ2-1; the D is unclear. The CDR3 consists of 14 residues. Trimming shortened V by 2 bases and J by 0 bases, and 5 bases separated the two germline ends. The CDR3 protein is CASSLMGSYNEQFF. In nucleotides, the CDR3 is TGTGCCAGCAGTTTAATGGGCTCCTACAATGAGCAGTTCTTC.

This chain connects TRBV28 to TRBJ2-2; D is unresolved. From germline, CDR1 is MDHEN and CDR2 SYDVKM. The CDR3 loop spans 13 amino acids. The V end lost 2 bases, the J end lost 4 bases, and 5 bases lay between the germline ends. CDR3 DNA sequence: TGTGCCAGCAGTTTAAAGACCACCGGGGAGCTGTTTTTT. Protein sequence: CASSLKTTGELFF.

This clonotype was picked up a small number of times. The chain joins TRBV7-7 to TRBJ1-3; 9 bases map to TRBD1. V was pared by 5 bases and J by 9 bases, with 5 bases of the junction left unmatched. Germline loops: CDR1 SSHAT, CDR2 FNYEAQ (reference sequence). The CDR3 has 13 residues. CDR3 DNA sequence: TGTGCCAGCAGCCGAGGGACAGGGTCCACCATATATTTT. Residues: CASSRGTGSTIYF.

V gene TRBV12-3 or TRBV12-4 combines with J gene TRBJ1-5, with 7 bases fitting TRBD1. Trimming removed 7 bases from V and 0 bases from J; junction bases left unmatched: 9. The CDR3 sequence is 16 residues long. The CDR3 sequence: CASNAFGTASNQPQHF. The CDR3, as DNA: TGTGCCAGCAACGCTTTCGGGACAGCTAGCAATCAGCCCCAGCATTTT.

V is TRBV24-1 and J is TRBJ1-5; the D is unclear. Trimming stripped 0 bases from V and 3 bases from J, with 5 bases between. Germline V lookup: CDR1 KGHDR, CDR2 SFDVKD. CDR3 size: 14 residues. CDR3 in amino acids: CATSDLGPNQPQHF. As DNA, the CDR3 is TGTGCCACCAGTGATTTGGGCCCCAATCAGCCCCAGCATTTT.